Sequencing of this T cell receptor (beta chain) was carried out in a study of blood T cell repertoires in COVID-19. As originally analysed: Researchers report that nucleated cell counts were estimated from reference gene primer amplification. TCRdb's copy holds only in-frame clones and misses some; the assay was immunoSEQ multiplex PCR. From that table come the V and J calls and clone size; the DNA was used to work out D and trimming. The table records about 160,000 clones, 90% to 95% of them present only once. This CDR3 has 14 amino acids. V lost 0 bases, J lost 2 bases, and 11 bases lay in between. Germline V gene data show CDR1 as GTSNPN and CDR2 as SVGIG (reference sequence).

What was sequenced was peripheral blood. V and J are TRBV30 and TRBJ2-7, with no clear D. This clonotype was obtained from a woman between 45 and 65 years old with acute or convalescent COVID-19. The CDR3 is CAWSVPVRAYEQYF. CDR3 bases: TGTGCCTGGAGTGTCCCAGTCCGGGCCTACGAGCAGTACTTC.